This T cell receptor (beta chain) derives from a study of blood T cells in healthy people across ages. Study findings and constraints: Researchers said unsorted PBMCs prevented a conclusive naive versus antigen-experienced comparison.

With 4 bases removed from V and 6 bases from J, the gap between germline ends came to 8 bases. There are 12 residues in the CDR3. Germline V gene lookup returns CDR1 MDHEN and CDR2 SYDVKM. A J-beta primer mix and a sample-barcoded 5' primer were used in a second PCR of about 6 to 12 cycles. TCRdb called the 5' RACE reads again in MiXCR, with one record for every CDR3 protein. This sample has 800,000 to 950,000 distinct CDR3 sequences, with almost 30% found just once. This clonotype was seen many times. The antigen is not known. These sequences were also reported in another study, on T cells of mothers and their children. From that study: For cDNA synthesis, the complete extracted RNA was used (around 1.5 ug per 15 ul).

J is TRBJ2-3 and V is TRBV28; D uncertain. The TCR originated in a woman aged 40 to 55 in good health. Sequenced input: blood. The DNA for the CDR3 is TGTGCCAGCAGTTCCATCAGCGATACGCAGTATTTT. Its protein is CASSSISDTQYF.